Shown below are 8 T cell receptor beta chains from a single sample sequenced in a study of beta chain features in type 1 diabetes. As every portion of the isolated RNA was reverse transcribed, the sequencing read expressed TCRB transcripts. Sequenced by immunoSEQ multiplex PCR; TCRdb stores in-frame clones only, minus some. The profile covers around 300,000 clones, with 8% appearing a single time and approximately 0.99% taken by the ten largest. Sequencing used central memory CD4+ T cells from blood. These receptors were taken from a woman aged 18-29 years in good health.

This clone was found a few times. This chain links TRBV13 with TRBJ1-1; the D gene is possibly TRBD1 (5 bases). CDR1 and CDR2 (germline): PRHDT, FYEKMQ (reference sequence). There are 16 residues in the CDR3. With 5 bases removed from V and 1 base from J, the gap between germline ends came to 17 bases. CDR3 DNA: TGTGCCAGCAGCATCCTCCGGGACGGCAGGAACACTGAAGCTTTCTTT. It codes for CASSILRDGRNTEAFF.

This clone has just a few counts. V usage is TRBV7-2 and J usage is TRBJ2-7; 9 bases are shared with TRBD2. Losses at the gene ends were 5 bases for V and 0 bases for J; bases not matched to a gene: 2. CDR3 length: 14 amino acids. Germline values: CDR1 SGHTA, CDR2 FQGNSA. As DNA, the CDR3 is TGTGCCAGCAGCCCTAGCGGGAACTCCTACGAGCAGTACTTC. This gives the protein CASSPSGNSYEQYF.

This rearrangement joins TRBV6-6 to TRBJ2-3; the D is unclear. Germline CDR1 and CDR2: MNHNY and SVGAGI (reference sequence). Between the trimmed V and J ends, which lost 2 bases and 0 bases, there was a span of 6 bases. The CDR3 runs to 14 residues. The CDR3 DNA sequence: TGTGCCAGCAGTTACGTGGGTAGCACAGATACGCAGTATTTT. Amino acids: CASSYVGSTDTQYF.

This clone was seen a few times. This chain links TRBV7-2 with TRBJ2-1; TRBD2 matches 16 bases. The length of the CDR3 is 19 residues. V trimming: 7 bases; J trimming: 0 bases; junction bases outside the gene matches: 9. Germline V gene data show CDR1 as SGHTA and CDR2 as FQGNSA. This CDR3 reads CASTNPGLAGGSSYNEQFF. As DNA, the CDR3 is TGTGCCAGCACGAACCCGGGACTAGCGGGAGGGAGCTCCTACAATGAGCAGTTCTTC. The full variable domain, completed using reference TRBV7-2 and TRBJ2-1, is GAGVSQSPSNKVTEKGKDVELRCDPISGHTALYWYRQSLGQGLEFLIYFQGNSAPDKSGLPSDRFSAERTGGSVSTLTIQRTQQEDSAVYLCASTNPGLAGGSSYNEQFFGPGTRLTVL.

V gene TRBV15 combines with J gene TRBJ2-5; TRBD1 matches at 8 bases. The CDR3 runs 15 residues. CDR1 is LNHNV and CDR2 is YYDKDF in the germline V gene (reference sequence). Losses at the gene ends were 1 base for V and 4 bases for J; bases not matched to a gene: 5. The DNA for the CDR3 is TGTGCCACCAGCAGAGCCAGGGGGCAAAGAGAGACCCAGTACTTC. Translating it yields CATSRARGQRETQYF.

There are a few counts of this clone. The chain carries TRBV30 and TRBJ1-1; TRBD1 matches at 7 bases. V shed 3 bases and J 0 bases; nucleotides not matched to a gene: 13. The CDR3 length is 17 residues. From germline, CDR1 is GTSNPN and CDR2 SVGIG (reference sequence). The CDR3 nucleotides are TGTGCCTGGAGGCTGTCGAGGTGGGGACAGTTGAACACTGAAGCTTTCTTT. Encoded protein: CAWRLSRWGQLNTEAFF. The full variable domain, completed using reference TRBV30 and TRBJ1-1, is SQTIHQWPATLVQPVGSPLSLECTVEGTSNPNLYWYRQAAGRGLQLLFYSVGIGQISSEVPQNLSASRPQDRQFILSSKKLLLSDSGFYLCAWRLSRWGQLNTEAFFGQGTRLTVV.

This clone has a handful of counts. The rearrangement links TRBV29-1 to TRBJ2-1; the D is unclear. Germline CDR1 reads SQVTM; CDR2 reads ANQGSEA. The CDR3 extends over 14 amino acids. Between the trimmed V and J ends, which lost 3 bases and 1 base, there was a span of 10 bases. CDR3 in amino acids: CSVESLKSYNEQFF. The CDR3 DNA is TGCAGCGTTGAGTCGCTAAAATCCTACAATGAGCAGTTCTTC.

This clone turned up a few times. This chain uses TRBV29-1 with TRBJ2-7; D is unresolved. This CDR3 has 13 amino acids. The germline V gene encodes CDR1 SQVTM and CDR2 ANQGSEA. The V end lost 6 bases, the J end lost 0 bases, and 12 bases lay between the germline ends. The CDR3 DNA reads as TGCAGCGTCGCAACGGGCAGCTCCTACGAGCAGTACTTC. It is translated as CSVATGSSYEQYF.